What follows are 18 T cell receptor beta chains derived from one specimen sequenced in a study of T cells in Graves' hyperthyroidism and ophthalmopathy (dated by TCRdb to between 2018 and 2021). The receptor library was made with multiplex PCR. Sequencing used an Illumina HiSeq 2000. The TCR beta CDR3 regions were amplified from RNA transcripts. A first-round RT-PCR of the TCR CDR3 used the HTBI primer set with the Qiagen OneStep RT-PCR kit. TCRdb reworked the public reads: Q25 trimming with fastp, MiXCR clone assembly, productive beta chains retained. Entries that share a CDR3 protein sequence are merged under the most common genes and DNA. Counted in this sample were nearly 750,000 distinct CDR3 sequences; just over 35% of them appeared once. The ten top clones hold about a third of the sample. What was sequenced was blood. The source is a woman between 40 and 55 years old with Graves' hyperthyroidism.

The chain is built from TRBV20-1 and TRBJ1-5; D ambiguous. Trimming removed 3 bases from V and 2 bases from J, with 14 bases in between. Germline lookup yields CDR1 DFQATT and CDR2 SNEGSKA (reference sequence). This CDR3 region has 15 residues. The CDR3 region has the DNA TGCAGTGCTAGCGGACGAGACGTCCGCAATCAGCCCCAGCATTTT. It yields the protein CSASGRDVRNQPQHF.

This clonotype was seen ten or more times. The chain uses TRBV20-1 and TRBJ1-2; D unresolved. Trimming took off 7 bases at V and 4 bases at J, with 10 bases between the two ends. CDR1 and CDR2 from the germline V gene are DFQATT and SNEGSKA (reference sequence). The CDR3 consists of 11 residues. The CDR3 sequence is CSVPDFYGYTF. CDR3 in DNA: TGCAGTGTCCCCGACTTCTATGGCTACACCTTC.

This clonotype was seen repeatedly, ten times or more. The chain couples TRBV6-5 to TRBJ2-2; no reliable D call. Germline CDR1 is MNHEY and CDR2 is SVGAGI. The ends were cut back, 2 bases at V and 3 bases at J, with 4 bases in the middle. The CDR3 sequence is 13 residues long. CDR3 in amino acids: CASSYSYTGELFF. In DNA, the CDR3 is TGTGCCAGCAGTTACAGTTACACCGGGGAGCTGTTTTTT.

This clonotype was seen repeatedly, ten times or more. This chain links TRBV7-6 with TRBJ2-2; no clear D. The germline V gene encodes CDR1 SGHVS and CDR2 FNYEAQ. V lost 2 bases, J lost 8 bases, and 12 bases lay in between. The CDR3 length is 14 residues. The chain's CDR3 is CASSLPRQNGELFF. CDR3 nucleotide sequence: TGTGCCAGCAGCTTACCCAGGCAAAATGGGGAGCTGTTTTTT.

CDR3 DNA: TGTGCCAGCAATCGTCAGGGGGTTTACGGAAACACCATATATTTT. Amino acids: CASNRQGVYGNTIYF. This chain uses TRBV6-5 with TRBJ1-3; TRBD1 agrees at 7 bases. Germline trimming cut 7 bases from V and 4 bases from J; bases unmatched to any gene: 10. This CDR3 has 15 amino acids. CDR1 is MNHEY and CDR2 is SVGAGI in the germline V gene.

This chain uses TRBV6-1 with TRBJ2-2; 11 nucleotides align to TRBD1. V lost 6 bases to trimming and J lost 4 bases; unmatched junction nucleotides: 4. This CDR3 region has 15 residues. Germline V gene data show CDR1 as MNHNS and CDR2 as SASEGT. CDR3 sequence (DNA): TGTGCCAGCAGCAACGGACAGGGGGCCACCGGGGAGCTGTTTTTT. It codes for CASSNGQGATGELFF.

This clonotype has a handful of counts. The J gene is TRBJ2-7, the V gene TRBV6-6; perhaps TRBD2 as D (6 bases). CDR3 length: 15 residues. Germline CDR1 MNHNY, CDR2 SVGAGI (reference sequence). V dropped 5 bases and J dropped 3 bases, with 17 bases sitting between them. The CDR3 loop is CASSRPGTGYYEQYF. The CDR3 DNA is TGTGCCAGCAGTCGCCCCGGGACTGGATACTACGAGCAGTACTTC.

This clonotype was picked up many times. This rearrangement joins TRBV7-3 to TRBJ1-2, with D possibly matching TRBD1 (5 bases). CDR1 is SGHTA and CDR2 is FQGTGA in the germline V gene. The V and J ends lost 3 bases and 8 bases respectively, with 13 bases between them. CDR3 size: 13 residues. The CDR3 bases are TGTGCCAGCAGCTTGAGGTCAGGACACGGCTACACCTTC. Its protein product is CASSLRSGHGYTF.

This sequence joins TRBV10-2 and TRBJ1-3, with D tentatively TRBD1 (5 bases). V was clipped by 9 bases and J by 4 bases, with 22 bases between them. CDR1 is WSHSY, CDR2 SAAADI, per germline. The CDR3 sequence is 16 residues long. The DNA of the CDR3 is TGCGCCAGTAAAAGGACAAGGGAACGATTCGGAAACACCATATATTTT. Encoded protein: CASKRTRERFGNTIYF.

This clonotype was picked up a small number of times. This CDR3 is CASSPDPDADYGYTF. The CDR3 nucleotides read TGTGCCAGCTCACCAGATCCGGACGCAGACTATGGCTACACCTTC. The genes are TRBV2 and TRBJ1-2; D remains unclear. The CDR3 totals 15 residues. Between the trimmed V and J ends, which lost 8 bases and 3 bases, there was a span of 19 bases. Germline assignment: CDR1 SNHLY and CDR2 FYNNEI.

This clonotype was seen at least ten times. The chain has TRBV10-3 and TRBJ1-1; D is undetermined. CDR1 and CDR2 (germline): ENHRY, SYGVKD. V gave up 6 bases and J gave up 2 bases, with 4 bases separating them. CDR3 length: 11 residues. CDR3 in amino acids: CAISSNTEAFF. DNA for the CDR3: TGTGCCATCAGCTCAAACACTGAAGCTTTCTTT.

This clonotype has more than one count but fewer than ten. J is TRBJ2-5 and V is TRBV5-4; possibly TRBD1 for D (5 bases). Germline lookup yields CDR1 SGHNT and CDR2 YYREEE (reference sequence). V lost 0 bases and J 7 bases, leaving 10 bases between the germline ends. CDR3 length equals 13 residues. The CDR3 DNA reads TGTGCCAGCAGCTTGGCCGGACAACCGACCCAGTACTTC. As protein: CASSLAGQPTQYF.

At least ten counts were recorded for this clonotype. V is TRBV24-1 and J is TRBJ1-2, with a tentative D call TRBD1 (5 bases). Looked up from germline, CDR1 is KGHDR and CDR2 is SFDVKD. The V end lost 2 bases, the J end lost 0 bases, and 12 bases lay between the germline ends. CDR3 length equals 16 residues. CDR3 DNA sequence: TGTGCCACCAGTGATTGGACATCCGAAGCTAACTATGGCTACACCTTC. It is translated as CATSDWTSEANYGYTF.

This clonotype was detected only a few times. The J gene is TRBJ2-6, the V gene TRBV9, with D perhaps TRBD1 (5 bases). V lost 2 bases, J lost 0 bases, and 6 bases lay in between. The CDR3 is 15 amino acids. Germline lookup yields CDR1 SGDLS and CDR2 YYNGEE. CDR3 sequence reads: CASSVTGSGANVLTF. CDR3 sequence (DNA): TGTGCCAGCAGCGTCACAGGCTCTGGGGCCAACGTCCTGACTTTC.

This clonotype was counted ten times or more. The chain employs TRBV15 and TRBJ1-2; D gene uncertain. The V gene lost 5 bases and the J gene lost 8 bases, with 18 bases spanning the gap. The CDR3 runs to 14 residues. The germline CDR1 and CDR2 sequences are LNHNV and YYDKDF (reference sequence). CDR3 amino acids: CATSSRSSSRGYTF. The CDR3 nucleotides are TGTGCCACCAGCTCCCGGTCATCAAGTCGGGGCTACACCTTC.

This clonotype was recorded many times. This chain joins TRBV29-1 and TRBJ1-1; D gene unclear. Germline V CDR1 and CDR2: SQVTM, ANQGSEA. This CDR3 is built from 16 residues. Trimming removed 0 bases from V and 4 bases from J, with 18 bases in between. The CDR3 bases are TGCAGCGTTGAAGATCGAGGTGAAGGGTTGGGCACTGAAGCTTTCTTT. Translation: CSVEDRGEGLGTEAFF.

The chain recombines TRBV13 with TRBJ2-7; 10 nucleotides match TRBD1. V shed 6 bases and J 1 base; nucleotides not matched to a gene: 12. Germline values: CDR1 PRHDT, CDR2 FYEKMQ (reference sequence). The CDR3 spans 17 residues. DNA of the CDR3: TGTGCCAGCAGTTTGACGACAGGGGGCTGGATGTCCTACGAGCAGTACTTC. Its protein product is CASSLTTGGWMSYEQYF.

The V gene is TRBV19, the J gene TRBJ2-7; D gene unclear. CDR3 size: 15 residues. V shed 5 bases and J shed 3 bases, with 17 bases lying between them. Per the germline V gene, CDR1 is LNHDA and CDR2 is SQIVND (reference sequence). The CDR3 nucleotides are TGTGCCAGTAGTCCACCCTGGAACGAGTACTACGAGCAGTACTTC. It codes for CASSPPWNEYYEQYF.